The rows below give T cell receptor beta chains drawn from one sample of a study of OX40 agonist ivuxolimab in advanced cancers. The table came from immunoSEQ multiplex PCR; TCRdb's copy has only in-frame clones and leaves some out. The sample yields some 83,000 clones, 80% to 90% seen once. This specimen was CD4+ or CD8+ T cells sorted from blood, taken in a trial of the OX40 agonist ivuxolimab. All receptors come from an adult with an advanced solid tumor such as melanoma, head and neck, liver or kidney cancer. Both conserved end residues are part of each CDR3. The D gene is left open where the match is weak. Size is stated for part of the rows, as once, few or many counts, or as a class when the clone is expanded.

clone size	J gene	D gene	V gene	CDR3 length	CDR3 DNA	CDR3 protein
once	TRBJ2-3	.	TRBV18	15	TGTGCCAGCTCACCCAGGCAGACCTACACAGATACGCAGTATTTT	CASSPRQTYTDTQYF
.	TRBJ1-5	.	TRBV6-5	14	TGTGCCAGCAGTCCATATCGGGGCGATCAGCCCCAGCATTTT	CASSPYRGDQPQHF
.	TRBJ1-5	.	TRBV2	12	TGTGCCAGCAGTGGGAGCAATCAGCCCCAGCATTTT	CASSGSNQPQHF
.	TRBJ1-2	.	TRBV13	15	TGTGCCAGCAGCTCCCGACGGGGGCTTAACTATGGCTACACCTTC	CASSSRRGLNYGYTF
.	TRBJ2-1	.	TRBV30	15	TGTGCCTGGGGGTCCCTGGCTAGCGATTACAATGAGCAGTTCTTC	CAWGSLASDYNEQFF
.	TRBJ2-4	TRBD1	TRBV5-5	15	TGTGCCAGCAGCTTGGAGGGGACAGGGAAAAACATTCAGTACTTC	CASSLEGTGKNIQYF
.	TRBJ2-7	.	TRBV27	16	TGTGCCAGCAGTTTATCCTCCGGGGCACCCCTCTACGAGCAGTACTTC	CASSLSSGAPLYEQYF
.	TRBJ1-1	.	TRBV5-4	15	TGTGCCAGCAGCCAAGACACCCTGGTGAACACTGAAGCTTTCTTT	CASSQDTLVNTEAFF
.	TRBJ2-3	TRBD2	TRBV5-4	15	TGTGCCAGCAGCTTGGGTACGGGAGGGGGTGATACGCAGTATTTT	CASSLGTGGGDTQYF
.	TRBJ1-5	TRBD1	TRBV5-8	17	TGTGCCAGCAGCCCCGGGACAGGGCTCAAGAACAATCAGCCCCAGCATTTT	CASSPGTGLKNNQPQHF
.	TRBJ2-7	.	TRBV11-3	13	TGTGCCAGCAGCTATGCCAGATTCTACGAGCAGTACTTC	CASSYARFYEQYF
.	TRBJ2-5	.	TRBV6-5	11	TGTGCCAGCAGCCCGGCAGAGACCCAGTACTTC	CASSPAETQYF
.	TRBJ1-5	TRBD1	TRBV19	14	TGTGCCAGTAGTATAGAGGCAGGGGGCCAGCCCCAGCATTTT	CASSIEAGGQPQHF
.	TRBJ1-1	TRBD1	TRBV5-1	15	TGCGCCAGCAGCTTTACATCAGGGGGGAACACTGAAGCTTTCTTT	CASSFTSGGNTEAFF
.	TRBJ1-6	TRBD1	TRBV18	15	TGTGCCAGCTCAGCGACAGGGGGTTCGGATTCACCCCTCCACTTT	CASSATGGSDSPLHF
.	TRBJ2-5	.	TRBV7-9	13	TGTGCCAGCAGCTTTGGAGGAGGAGAGACCCAGTACTTC	CASSFGGGETQYF
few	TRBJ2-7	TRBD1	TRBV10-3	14	TGTGCCATCAGTGACGGACAGGGGGTAAACGAGCAGTACTTC	CAISDGQGVNEQYF
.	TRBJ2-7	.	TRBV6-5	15	TGTGCCAGCACCCAAACCCAGGGCAGAAACTACGAGCAGTACTTC	CASTQTQGRNYEQYF
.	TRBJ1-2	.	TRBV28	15	TGTGCCAGCAGTTTGTTAACAGTGTCTAACTATGGCTACACCTTC	CASSLLTVSNYGYTF
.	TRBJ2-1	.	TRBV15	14	TGTGCCACCAGCTATTGGGGAGCCTTCAATGAGCAGTTCTTC	CATSYWGAFNEQFF
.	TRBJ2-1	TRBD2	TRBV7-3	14	TGTGCCAGCAGCTTGGGACTAGCGGACAATGAGCAGTTCTTC	CASSLGLADNEQFF
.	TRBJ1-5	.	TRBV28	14	TGTGCCAGCAGTCAGACAATTAGCAATCAGCCCCAGCATTTT	CASSQTISNQPQHF
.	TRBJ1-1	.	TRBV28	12	TGTGCCAGCAAAAGGGCGAACACTGAAGCTTTCTTT	CASKRANTEAFF
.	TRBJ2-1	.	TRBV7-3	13	TGTGCCAGCAGGGCGGGGCAGTACAATGAGCAGTTCTTC	CASRAGQYNEQFF
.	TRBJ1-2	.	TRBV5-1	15	TGCGCCAGCAGCTCCTCCTTAGGGGCGTACTATGGCTACACCTTC	CASSSSLGAYYGYTF
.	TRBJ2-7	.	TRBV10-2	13	TGCGCCAGCAGGCCCTCCAGGGAGTACGAGCAGTACTTC	CASRPSREYEQYF
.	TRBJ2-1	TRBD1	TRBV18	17	TGTGCCAGCTCACCCGTTCCCCGGGACAGGGGCTACAATGAGCAGTTCTTC	CASSPVPRDRGYNEQFF
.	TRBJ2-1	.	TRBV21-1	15	TGTGCCAGCAGCCCCGGACTAGCGGGGGTGAATGAGCAGTTCTTC	CASSPGLAGVNEQFF
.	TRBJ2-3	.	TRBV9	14	TGTGCCAGCAGTATTCGGGTCGGCACAGATACGCAGTATTTT	CASSIRVGTDTQYF
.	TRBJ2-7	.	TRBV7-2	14	TGTGCCAGCAGCTTGGAGTACAGGGCCAACGAGCAGTACTTC	CASSLEYRANEQYF
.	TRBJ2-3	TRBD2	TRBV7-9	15	TGTGCCAGTCTTCGTCTAGCGGGGGACTCAGATACGCAGTATTTT	CASLRLAGDSDTQYF
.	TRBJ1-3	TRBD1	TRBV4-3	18	TGCGCCAGCAGCCAAGATCGAATCGGACAGGGGAACGGAAACACCATATATTTT	CASSQDRIGQGNGNTIYF
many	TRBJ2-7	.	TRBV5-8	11	TGTGCCAGCAGCCTCCTGAACGAGCAGTACTTC	CASSLLNEQYF
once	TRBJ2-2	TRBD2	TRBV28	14	TGTGCCAGCAGTCCCGGACTAGCCACCGGGGAGCTGTTTTTT	CASSPGLATGELFF
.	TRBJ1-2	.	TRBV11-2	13	TGTGCCAGCAGCTTGGACTTCAGGGCGGGCTACACCTTC	CASSLDFRAGYTF
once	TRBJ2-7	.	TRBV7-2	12	TGTGCCAGCAGCTCCTCCTCCTACGAGCAGTACTTC	CASSSSSYEQYF
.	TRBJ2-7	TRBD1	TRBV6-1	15	TGTGCCAGCAGTGGGCCGGGACAGGGGGACTACGAGCAGTACTTC	CASSGPGQGDYEQYF
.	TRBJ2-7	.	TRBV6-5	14	TGTGCCAGCAGTTTATCTACAGGAACAGACGAGCAGTACTTC	CASSLSTGTDEQYF
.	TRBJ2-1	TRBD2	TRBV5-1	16	TGCGCCAGCAGCGCCTCACTAGCGGGGGGGCCACATGAGCAGTTCTTC	CASSASLAGGPHEQFF
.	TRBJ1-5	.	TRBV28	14	TGTGCCAGCAGCTCCGGACAGAGCAATCAGCCCCAGCATTTT	CASSSGQSNQPQHF
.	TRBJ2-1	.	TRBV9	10	TGTGCCAGCAGCGTAGTCCCCCCCCTCTTC	CASSVVPPLF
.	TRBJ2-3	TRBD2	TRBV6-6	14	TGTGCCAGCACTCGACTAGCGGGGGCAGATACGCAGTATTTT	CASTRLAGADTQYF
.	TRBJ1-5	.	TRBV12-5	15	TGTGCTAGTGGTTTGGGGGACATCCCAAATCAGCCCCAGCATTTT	CASGLGDIPNQPQHF
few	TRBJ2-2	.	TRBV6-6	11	TGTGCCAGCGGCCTCCTCGGGGAGCTGTTTTTT	CASGLLGELFF
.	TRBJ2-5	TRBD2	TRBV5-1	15	TGCGCCAGCAGCTTGGCTAGCGGGAGTGAGGAGACCCAGTACTTC	CASSLASGSEETQYF
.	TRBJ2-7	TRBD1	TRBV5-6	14	TGTGCCAGCAGCGGATGGACAGGGGGCTACGAGCAGTACTTC	CASSGWTGGYEQYF
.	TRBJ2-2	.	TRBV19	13	TGTGCCAGTAGTACCGGTCCGACCGGGGAGCTGTTTTTT	CASSTGPTGELFF
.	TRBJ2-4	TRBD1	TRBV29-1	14	TGCAGCGTGGGGACAGAACTAGCCAAAAACATTCAGTACTTC	CSVGTELAKNIQYF